The T cell receptor beta chain described here comes from a study of blood T cell repertoires in COVID-19. Background on the study: The cDNA or gDNA used as material had been derived from T cells, B-cell-depleted T cells, or PBMCs.

Participants, about 18 to 90 years old, spanned under 25 US areas. Cohort assignment relied on participant-reported clinical history. Germline CDR1 and CDR2: SEHNR and FQNEAQ (reference sequence). The J segment lost 4 bases and the V segment lost 11 bases, leaving 7 bases of the junction unmatched. CDR3 length: 12 residues. Only in-frame clones appear in the TCRdb table, and some are missing; sequencing was by immunoSEQ multiplex PCR. The repertoire holds 400,000 or so clones, with less than 95% as singletons. The chain is built from TRBV7-9 and TRBJ1-1; 7 bases match TRBD1. The source of this sequence is a man between 18 and 35 years old who had recovered from COVID-19. Material: PBMCs or T cells enriched from blood (not recorded which). The CDR3 loop is CAADRASTEAFF. In DNA form, the CDR3 reads TGTGCCGCCGACAGGGCAAGCACTGAAGCTTTCTTT. Full variable domain (missing parts from reference TRBV7-9 and TRBJ1-1): DTGVSQNPRHKITKRGQNVTFRCDPISEHNRLYWYRQTLGQGPEFLTYFQNEAQLEKSRLLSDRFSAERPKGSFSTLEIQRTEQGDSAMYLCAADRASTEAFFGQGTRLTVV.